Below, 23 T cell receptor beta chains from the same sample are listed, as sequenced in a study of blood T cell repertoires in COVID-19 (TCRdb year 2020). The receptor library was made with the immunoSEQ multiplex PCR assay. The table was pulled from immuneACCESS by TCRdb, which kept in-frame rearrangements only. Such tables lose some clones; where checked, under half of the loss comes from unresolved V genes, and the rest has no known cause. The sample contains roughly 30,000 clones, approximately 81% of them found a single time. The leading ten clones occupy about a sixth of the sample. The sample comprised peripheral blood. Receptors were obtained from a woman in her sixties or seventies with acute or convalescent COVID-19.

This chain's CDR3 is CASSFRLGDGNQPQHF. The CDR3 DNA is TGTGCCAGCAGCTTTCGTTTAGGGGATGGCAATCAGCCCCAGCATTTT. The chain is built from TRBV5-6 and TRBJ1-5, with D possibly matching TRBD1 (5 bases). This CDR3 comprises 16 residues. Per germline, CDR1 SGHDT and CDR2 YYEEEE. Trimming left V 2 bases short and J 2 bases short, with 14 bases between.

In this sample, this clone turned up a few times. The CDR3 coding sequence is TGTGCCAGCAGCTTAAGGCGGGGGGCCTTCGCCGGGGAGCTGTTTTTT. Amino acids: CASSLRRGAFAGELFF. The chain has TRBV7-9 and TRBJ2-2, with 8 positions matching TRBD2. The CDR3 covers 16 residues. CDR1 is SEHNR and CDR2 is FQNEAQ in the germline V gene (reference sequence). J lost 6 bases, V lost 2 bases, and 8 bases had no gene match.

V and J are TRBV5-1 and TRBJ1-2, with D tentatively TRBD1 (5 bases). From germline, CDR1 is SGHRS and CDR2 YFSETQ. Deletions cut 3 bases from V and 6 bases from J, with 15 bases between. This CDR3 contains 14 residues. The CDR3 here is CASSSTQGRDGYTF. CDR3 nucleotide sequence: TGCGCCAGCAGCTCGACCCAGGGTCGCGATGGCTACACCTTC.

This chain links TRBV6-5 with TRBJ1-6; possibly TRBD1 for D (5 bases). Deletions cut 4 bases from V and 10 bases from J, with 11 bases between. Germline CDR1 reads MNHEY; CDR2 reads SVGAGI. The CDR3 is 13 amino acids. The CDR3 loop reads CASSSGLGSPLHF. The CDR3 DNA reads as TGTGCCAGCAGTTCGGGACTGGGATCACCCCTCCACTTT.

The V and J genes are TRBV2 and TRBJ1-2; no reliable D call. Trimming stripped 2 bases from V and 8 bases from J, with 12 bases between. Germline CDR1 reads SNHLY; CDR2 reads FYNNEI. The CDR3 has 13 residues. CDR3 residues: CASSERMYEGYTF. CDR3 coding DNA: TGTGCCAGCAGTGAAAGAATGTACGAGGGCTACACCTTC.

V and J are TRBV29-1 and TRBJ2-6; 8 positions agree with TRBD1. The trim removed 1 base at V and 3 bases at J, leaving 8 bases unmatched. CDR1 is SQVTM, CDR2 ANQGSEA, per germline. This CDR3 spans 17 amino acids. CDR3 sequence reads: CSVEVGAGGVGANVLTF. The CDR3, as DNA: TGCAGCGTTGAAGTAGGGGCAGGGGGCGTTGGGGCCAACGTCCTGACTTTC.

CDR3 DNA sequence: TGTGCCCGGACGCGACAGGGCGTCAACTATGGCTACACCTTC. Translating it yields CARTRQGVNYGYTF. V is TRBV30 and J is TRBJ1-2, with TRBD1 matching 7 bases. The V gene's germline CDR1 is GTSNPN and CDR2 SVGIG (reference sequence). After removal of 8 bases from V and 2 bases from J, the junction contained 11 bases not matched to a gene. CDR3 size: 14 residues. Using reference TRBV30 and TRBJ1-2 for the parts outside the CDR3, the full variable domain is SQTIHQWPATLVQPVGSPLSLECTVEGTSNPNLYWYRQAAGRGLQLLFYSVGIGQISSEVPQNLSASRPQDRQFILSSKKLLLSDSGFYLCARTRQGVNYGYTFGSGTRLTVV.

J is TRBJ1-1 and V is TRBV5-1; a possible D gene is TRBD1 (5 bases). The germline gives CDR1 SGHRS, CDR2 YFSETQ. There are 15 residues in the CDR3. Trimming left V 4 bases short and J 1 base short, with 14 bases between. CDR3 region: CASSERQSKNTEAFF. The CDR3 DNA follows: TGCGCCAGCAGCGAGCGACAGTCTAAGAACACTGAAGCTTTCTTT.

V usage is TRBV19 and J usage is TRBJ2-1, with D possibly being TRBD2 (5 bases). The V end lost 0 bases, the J end lost 0 bases, and 9 bases lay between the germline ends. Germline V gene data show CDR1 as LNHDA and CDR2 as SQIVND (reference sequence). CDR3 size: 16 residues. This chain's CDR3 is CASSIDTSNSYNEQFF. The CDR3 DNA sequence: TGTGCCAGTAGTATAGACACTAGTAACTCCTACAATGAGCAGTTCTTC. Full variable domain (rest looked up from reference TRBV19 and TRBJ2-1): DGGITQSPKYLFRKEGQNVTLSCEQNLNHDAMYWYRQDPGQGLRLIYYSQIVNDFQKGDIAEGYSVSREKKESFPLTVTSAQKNPTAFYLCASSIDTSNSYNEQFFGPGTRLTVL.

The chain links TRBV6-4 to TRBJ2-1; 8 nucleotides align to TRBD2. CDR1 MRHNA and CDR2 SNTAGT come from the germline V gene. The ends lost 1 base at V and 2 bases at J; junction bases unmatched: 1. This CDR3 spans 15 amino acids. The CDR3 loop is CASSDLAGPYNEQFF. CDR3 nucleotide sequence: TGTGCCAGCAGTGACTTAGCGGGGCCCTACAATGAGCAGTTCTTC.

V is TRBV28 and J is TRBJ2-2, with 9 bases identical to TRBD1. The CDR3 loop spans 14 amino acids. The J segment lost 5 bases and the V segment lost 6 bases, leaving 4 bases of the junction unmatched. Germline V CDR1 and CDR2: MDHEN, SYDVKM. The CDR3 sequence: CASSRGTGTGELFF. The CDR3 nucleotides are TGTGCCAGCAGCCGGGGGACAGGGACCGGGGAGCTGTTTTTT.

The rearrangement joins TRBV5-4 to TRBJ2-1; D perhaps matches TRBD1 (6 bases). CDR3 size: 15 residues. V was cut by 4 bases and J by 3 bases, with 14 bases left in between. Germline CDR1 is SGHNT and CDR2 is YYREEE (reference sequence). In DNA form, the CDR3 reads TGTGCCAGCAGCCCACCGGGACACCTCTACAATGAGCAGTTCTTC. Its translation is CASSPPGHLYNEQFF.

This chain connects TRBV24-1 to TRBJ2-1, with D uncertain. The CDR3 has 13 amino acids. Trimming removed 6 bases from V and 7 bases from J, with 12 bases in between. CDR1 is KGHDR, CDR2 SFDVKD, per germline. The CDR3 loop is CATSMTARNEQFF. The CDR3 nucleotides read TGTGCCACCAGTATGACGGCGAGGAATGAGCAGTTCTTC.

This clone was seen only a few times. This chain joins TRBV9 and TRBJ1-1, with D perhaps matching TRBD1 (5 bases). CDR3 size: 12 residues. Germline values: CDR1 SGDLS, CDR2 YYNGEE. With 3 bases removed from V and 11 bases from J, the gap between germline ends came to 14 bases. The CDR3 DNA reads as TGTGCCAGCAGCGGCACAACGGGGGGGGCTTTCTTT. The encoded protein is CASSGTTGGAFF. The full variable domain, its missing parts supplied by reference TRBV9 and TRBJ1-1, is DSGVTQTPKHLITATGQRVTLRCSPRSGDLSVYWYQQSLDQGLQFLIQYYNGEERAKGNILERFSAQQFPDLHSELNLSSLELGDSALYFCASSGTTGGAFFGQGTRLTVV.

This clone occurred once. The chain is built from TRBV11-2 and TRBJ1-3, with D unresolved. The CDR3 runs to 12 residues. V was pared by 5 bases and J by 8 bases, with 10 bases between. Looked up from germline, CDR1 is SGHAT and CDR2 is FQNNGV. This CDR3 reads CASSRPRDTIYF. CDR3 bases: TGTGCCAGCAGCCGCCCCCGCGACACCATATATTTT.

The chain is built from TRBV6-6 and TRBJ1-2; 12 bases line up with TRBD1. V dropped 4 bases and J dropped 7; count of bases not matched to a gene: 7. Looked up from germline, CDR1 is MNHNY and CDR2 is SVGAGI (reference sequence). This CDR3 spans 15 amino acids. The CDR3 DNA reads TGTGCCAGCAGTTTCCGGGACAGGGGGCCCGGTGGCTACACCTTC. Its translation is CASSFRDRGPGGYTF.

This chain joins TRBV9 and TRBJ1-6; 8 bases match TRBD1. The ends lost 0 bases at V and 6 bases at J; junction bases unmatched: 2. The CDR3 consists of 15 residues. The V gene's germline CDR1 is SGDLS and CDR2 YYNGEE. CDR3: CASSVADRGNSPLHF. The CDR3 DNA is TGTGCCAGCAGCGTAGCTGACAGGGGTAATTCACCCCTCCACTTT.

V gene TRBV5-6 combines with J gene TRBJ2-3; the match to TRBD2 covers 13 bases. V trimming: 3 bases; J trimming: 7 bases; junction bases outside the gene matches: 2. CDR1 is SGHDT, CDR2 YYEEEE, per germline. This CDR3 is built from 14 residues. The CDR3 DNA reads as TGTGCCAGCAGCTCGACTAGCGGGGGGCATACGCAGTATTTT. Translating it yields CASSSTSGGHTQYF.

V gene TRBV29-1 combines with J gene TRBJ1-1; the D is unclear. Trimming cost V 4 bases and J 1 base, with 13 bases left between them. Germline V lookup: CDR1 SQVTM, CDR2 ANQGSEA. The CDR3 is 14 residues long. In DNA, the CDR3 is TGCAGCGTTGGATTTAATGGCTGGAACACTGAAGCTTTCTTT. It is translated as CSVGFNGWNTEAFF.

The chain uses TRBV5-1 and TRBJ1-5; unclear D gene. Germline lookup yields CDR1 SGHRS and CDR2 YFSETQ. The CDR3 has 14 residues. The V and J ends lost 4 bases and 4 bases respectively, with 12 bases between them. The CDR3 DNA reads as TGCGCCAGCAGCGTGCCGGGTCCGAATCAGCCCCAGCATTTT. It encodes CASSVPGPNQPQHF.

This clone was seen once. The rearrangement uses TRBV7-9 and TRBJ2-5, with a possible D match to TRBD2 (5 bases). V dropped 7 bases and J dropped 4 bases, with 13 bases sitting between them. Germline CDR1 is SEHNR and CDR2 is FQNEAQ (reference sequence). The CDR3 has 13 residues. The CDR3 bases are TGTGCCAGCACCCCTCGCGGGCGAGAGACCCAGTACTTC. It specifies CASTPRGRETQYF.

The gene calls are TRBV18 and TRBJ2-2; 7 bases match TRBD1. CDR1 is KGHSH, CDR2 LQKENI, per germline. This CDR3 has 14 amino acids. Trimming removed 4 bases from V and 3 bases from J; junction bases left unmatched: 2. The CDR3 DNA follows: TGTGCCAGCTCACTAGGGACAGACACCGGGGAGCTGTTTTTT. It codes for CASSLGTDTGELFF.

The CDR3 loop reads CASSPPGVRGNTIYF. The CDR3, as DNA: TGTGCCAGCTCACCACCAGGGGTCCGTGGAAACACCATATATTTT. V usage is TRBV18 and J usage is TRBJ1-3; D is perhaps TRBD1 (5 bases). The CDR3 is made up of 15 amino acids. Trimming removed 0 bases at V and 3 bases at J, with 9 bases between. Germline V lookup: CDR1 KGHSH, CDR2 LQKENI. Variable domain in full (rest from reference TRBV18 and TRBJ1-3): NAGVMQNPRHLVRRRGQEARLRCSPMKGHSHVYWYRQLPEEGLKFMVYLQKENIIDESGMPKERFSAEFPKEGPSILRIQQVVRGDSAAYFCASSPPGVRGNTIYFGEGSWLTVV.